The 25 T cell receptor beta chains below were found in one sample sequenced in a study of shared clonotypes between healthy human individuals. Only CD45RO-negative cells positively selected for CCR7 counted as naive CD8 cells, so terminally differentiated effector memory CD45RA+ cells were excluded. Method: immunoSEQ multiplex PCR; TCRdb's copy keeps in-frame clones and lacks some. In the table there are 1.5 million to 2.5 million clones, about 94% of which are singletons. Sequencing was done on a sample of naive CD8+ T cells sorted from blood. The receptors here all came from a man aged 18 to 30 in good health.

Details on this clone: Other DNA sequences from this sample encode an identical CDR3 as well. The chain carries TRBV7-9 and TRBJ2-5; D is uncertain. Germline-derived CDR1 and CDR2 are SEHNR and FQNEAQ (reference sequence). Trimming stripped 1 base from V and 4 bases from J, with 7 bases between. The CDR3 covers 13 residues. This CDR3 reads CASSLDGLETQYF. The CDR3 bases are TGTGCCAGCAGCTTAGATGGGTTAGAGACCCAGTACTTC.

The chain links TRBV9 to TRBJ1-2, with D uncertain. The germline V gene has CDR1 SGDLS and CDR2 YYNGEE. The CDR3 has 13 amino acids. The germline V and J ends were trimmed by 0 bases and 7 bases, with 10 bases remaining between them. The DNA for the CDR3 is TGTGCCAGCAGCGTAGTGAGTGGTGGTGGCTACACCTTC. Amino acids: CASSVVSGGGYTF.

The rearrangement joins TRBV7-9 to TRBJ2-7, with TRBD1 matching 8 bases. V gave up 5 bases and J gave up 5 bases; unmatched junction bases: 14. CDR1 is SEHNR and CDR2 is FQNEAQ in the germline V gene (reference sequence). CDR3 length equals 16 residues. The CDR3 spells CASSPALGQGIDEQYF. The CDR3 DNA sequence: TGTGCCAGCAGCCCAGCGCTAGGACAGGGAATTGACGAGCAGTACTTC.

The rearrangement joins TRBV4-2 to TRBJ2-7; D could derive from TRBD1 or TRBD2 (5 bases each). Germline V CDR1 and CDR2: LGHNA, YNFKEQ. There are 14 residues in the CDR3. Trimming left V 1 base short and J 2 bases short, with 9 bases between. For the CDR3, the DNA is TGTGCCAGCAGCCAAGGGGGGTCCCCCTACGAGCAGTACTTC. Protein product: CASSQGGSPYEQYF.

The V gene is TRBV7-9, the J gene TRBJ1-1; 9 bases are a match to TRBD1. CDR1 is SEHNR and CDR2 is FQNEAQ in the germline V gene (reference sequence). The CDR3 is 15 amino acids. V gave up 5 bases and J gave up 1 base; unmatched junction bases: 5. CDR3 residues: CASSPRDRANTEAFF. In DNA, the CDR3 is TGTGCCAGCAGCCCCCGGGACAGGGCGAACACTGAAGCTTTCTTT.

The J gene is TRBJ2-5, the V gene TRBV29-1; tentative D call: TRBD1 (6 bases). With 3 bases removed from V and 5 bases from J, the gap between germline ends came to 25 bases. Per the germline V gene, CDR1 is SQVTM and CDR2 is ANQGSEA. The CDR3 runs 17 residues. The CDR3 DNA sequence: TGCAGCGTTGATGGTTCAGGGCAGGGGACGGGGTGGGAGACCCAGTACTTC. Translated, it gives CSVDGSGQGTGWETQYF.

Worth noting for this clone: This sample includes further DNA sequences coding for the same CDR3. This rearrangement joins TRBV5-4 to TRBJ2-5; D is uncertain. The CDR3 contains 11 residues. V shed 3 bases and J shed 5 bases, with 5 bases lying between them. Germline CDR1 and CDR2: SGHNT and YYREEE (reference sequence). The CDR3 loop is CASSSGETQYF. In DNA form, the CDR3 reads TGTGCCAGCAGCTCGGGCGAGACCCAGTACTTC.

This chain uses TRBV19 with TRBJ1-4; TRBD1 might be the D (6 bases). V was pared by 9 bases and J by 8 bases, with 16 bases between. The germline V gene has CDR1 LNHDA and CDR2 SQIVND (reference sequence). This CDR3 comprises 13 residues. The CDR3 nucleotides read TGTGCCAGCGAACAGGGATTTCGGGAAAAACTGTTTTTT. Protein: CASEQGFREKLFF.

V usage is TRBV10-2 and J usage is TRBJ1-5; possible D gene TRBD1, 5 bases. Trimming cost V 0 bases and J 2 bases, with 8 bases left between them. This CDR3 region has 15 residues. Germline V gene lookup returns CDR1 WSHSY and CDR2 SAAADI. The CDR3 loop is CASSESRDGNQPQHF. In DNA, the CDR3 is TGCGCCAGCAGTGAGTCGCGGGACGGCAATCAGCCCCAGCATTTT.

The chain's CDR3 is CASSALNRDEKLFF. Written as DNA, the CDR3 is TGTGCCAGCAGTGCATTAAACAGGGATGAAAAACTGTTTTTT. The J gene is TRBJ1-4, the V gene TRBV27, with D possibly being TRBD1 (6 bases). This CDR3 comprises 14 residues. Germline CDR1 MNHEY, CDR2 SMNVEV (reference sequence). V lost 5 bases, J lost 6 bases, and 13 bases lay in between.

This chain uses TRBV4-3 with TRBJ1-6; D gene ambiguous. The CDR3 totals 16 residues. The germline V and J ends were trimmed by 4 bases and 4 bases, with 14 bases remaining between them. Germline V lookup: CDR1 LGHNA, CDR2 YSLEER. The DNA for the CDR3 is TGCGCCAGCAGCCTGGAGATCCAACCTTATAATTCACCCCTCCACTTT. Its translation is CASSLEIQPYNSPLHF.

CDR3 in DNA: TGTGCCAGCAGCTCGGGGCAGTCTGGCCAGCCCCAGCATTTT. It translates to CASSSGQSGQPQHF. The chain has TRBV5-6 and TRBJ1-5, with a tentative D call TRBD1 (5 bases). The CDR3 consists of 14 residues. The germline CDR1 and CDR2 sequences are SGHDT and YYEEEE. Between the trimmed V and J ends, which lost 3 bases and 7 bases, there was a span of 14 bases.

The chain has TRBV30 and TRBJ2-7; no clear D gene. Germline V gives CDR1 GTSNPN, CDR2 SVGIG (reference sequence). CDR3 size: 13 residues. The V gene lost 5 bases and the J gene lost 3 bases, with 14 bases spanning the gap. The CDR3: CAWEQGSHYEQYF. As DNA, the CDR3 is TGTGCCTGGGAACAAGGCAGCCACTACGAGCAGTACTTC.

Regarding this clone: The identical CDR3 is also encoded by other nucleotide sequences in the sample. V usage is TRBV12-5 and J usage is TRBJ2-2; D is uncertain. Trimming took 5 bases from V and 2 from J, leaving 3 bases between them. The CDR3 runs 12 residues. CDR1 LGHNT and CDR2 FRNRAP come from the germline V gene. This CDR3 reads CASGQNTGELFF. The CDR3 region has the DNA TGTGCTAGTGGTCAAAACACCGGGGAGCTGTTTTTT.

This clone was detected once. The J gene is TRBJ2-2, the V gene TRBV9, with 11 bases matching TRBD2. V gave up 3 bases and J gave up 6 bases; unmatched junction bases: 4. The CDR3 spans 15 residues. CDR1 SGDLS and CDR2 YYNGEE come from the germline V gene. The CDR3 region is CASSEGTSGAGELFF. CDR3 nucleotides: TGTGCCAGCAGCGAGGGGACTAGCGGTGCCGGGGAGCTGTTTTTT.

DNA of the CDR3: TGCGCCAGCAGCCAAGAGGCAGGGATCCAAGAGACCCAGTACTTC. Translation gives CASSQEAGIQETQYF. V gene TRBV4-1 combines with J gene TRBJ2-5, with a weak D call TRBD1 (5 bases). The CDR3 length is 15 residues. V shed 0 bases and J shed 1 base, with 9 bases lying between them. CDR1 and CDR2 (germline): MGHRA, YSYEKL.

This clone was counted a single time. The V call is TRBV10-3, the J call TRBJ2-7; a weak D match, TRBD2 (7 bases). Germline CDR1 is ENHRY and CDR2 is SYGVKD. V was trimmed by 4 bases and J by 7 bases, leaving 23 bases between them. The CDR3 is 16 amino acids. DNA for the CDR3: TGTGCCATCAGTGCTAACAGGGAGGGCGACTTAAGAGAGCAGTACTTC. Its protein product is CAISANREGDLREQYF.

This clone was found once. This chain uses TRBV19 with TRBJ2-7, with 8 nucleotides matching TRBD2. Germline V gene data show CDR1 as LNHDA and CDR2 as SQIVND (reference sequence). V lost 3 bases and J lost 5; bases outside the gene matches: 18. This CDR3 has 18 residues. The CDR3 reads CASSIEGGSGAETDEQYF. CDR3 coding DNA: TGTGCCAGTAGTATTGAAGGTGGTAGCGGGGCGGAAACGGACGAGCAGTACTTC.

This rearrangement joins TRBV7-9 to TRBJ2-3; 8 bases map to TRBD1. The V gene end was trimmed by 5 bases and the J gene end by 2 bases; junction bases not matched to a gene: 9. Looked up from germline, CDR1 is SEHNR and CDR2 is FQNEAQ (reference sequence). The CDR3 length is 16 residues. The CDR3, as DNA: TGTGCCAGCAGCGAGGGGACAGGAGACAACACAGATACGCAGTATTTT. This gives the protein CASSEGTGDNTDTQYF.

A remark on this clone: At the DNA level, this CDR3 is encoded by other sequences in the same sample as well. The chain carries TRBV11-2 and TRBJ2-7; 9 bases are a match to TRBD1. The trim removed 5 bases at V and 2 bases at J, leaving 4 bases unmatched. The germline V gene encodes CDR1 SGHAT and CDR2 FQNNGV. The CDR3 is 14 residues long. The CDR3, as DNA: TGTGCCAGCAGCCCCAGGGACAGGGCCTACGAGCAGTACTTC. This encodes CASSPRDRAYEQYF.

Here the CDR3 reads CASSRRLAVFTDTQYF. Here the CDR3 DNA reads TGTGCCAGCAGCCGGAGACTAGCGGTATTCACAGATACGCAGTATTTT. The chain uses TRBV11-2 and TRBJ2-3; 9 nucleotides match TRBD2. V shed 5 bases and J 2 bases; nucleotides not matched to a gene: 8. CDR1 is SGHAT and CDR2 is FQNNGV in the germline V gene. The CDR3 extends over 16 amino acids.

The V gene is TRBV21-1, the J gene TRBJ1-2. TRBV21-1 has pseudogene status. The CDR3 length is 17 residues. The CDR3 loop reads CASSNLSGARRPSGYTF. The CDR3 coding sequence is TGTGCCAGCAGCAACCTGTCGGGGGCACGTCGTCCCTCTGGCTACACCTTC.

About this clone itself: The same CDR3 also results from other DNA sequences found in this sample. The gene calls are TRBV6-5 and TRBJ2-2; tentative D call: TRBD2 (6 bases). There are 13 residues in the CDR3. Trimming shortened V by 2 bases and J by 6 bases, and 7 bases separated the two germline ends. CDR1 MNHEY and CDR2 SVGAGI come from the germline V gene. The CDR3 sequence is CASSYGEAGELFF. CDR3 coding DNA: TGTGCCAGCAGTTACGGGGAGGCCGGGGAGCTGTTTTTT.

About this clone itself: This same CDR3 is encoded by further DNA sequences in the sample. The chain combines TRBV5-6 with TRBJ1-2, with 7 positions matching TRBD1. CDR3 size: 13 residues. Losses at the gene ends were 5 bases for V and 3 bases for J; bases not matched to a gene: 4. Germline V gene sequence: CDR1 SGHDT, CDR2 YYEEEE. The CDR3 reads CASSSGTDYGYTF. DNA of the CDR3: TGTGCCAGCAGTTCCGGGACAGACTATGGCTACACCTTC.

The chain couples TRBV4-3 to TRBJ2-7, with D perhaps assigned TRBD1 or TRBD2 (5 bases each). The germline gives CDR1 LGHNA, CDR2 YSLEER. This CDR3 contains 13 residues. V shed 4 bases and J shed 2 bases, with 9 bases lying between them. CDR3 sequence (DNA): TGCGCCAGCAGCCTCGGGGCCGCCTACGAGCAGTACTTC. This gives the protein CASSLGAAYEQYF.